The 21 T cell receptor beta chains presented below share a single source sample, sequenced in a study of blood T cell repertoires in COVID-19. Sequenced by immunoSEQ multiplex PCR; TCRdb stores in-frame clones only, minus some. The data show approximately 65,000 clones, roughly 77% seen once. Sequencing was carried out using peripheral blood. All receptors derive from a man aged 80 or over with acute or convalescent COVID-19.

The V gene is TRBV19, the J gene TRBJ1-3; weak D call: TRBD1 (6 bases). The V and J ends lost 6 bases and 1 base respectively, with 10 bases between them. CDR3 size: 14 residues. Germline CDR1 is LNHDA and CDR2 is SQIVND (reference sequence). CDR3 region: CASSGQGSGNTIYF. CDR3 coding DNA: TGTGCCAGTAGCGGCCAGGGGTCTGGAAACACCATATATTTT. Full variable domain (rest looked up from reference TRBV19 and TRBJ1-3): DGGITQSPKYLFRKEGQNVTLSCEQNLNHDAMYWYRQDPGQGLRLIYYSQIVNDFQKGDIAEGYSVSREKKESFPLTVTSAQKNPTAFYLCASSGQGSGNTIYFGEGSWLTVV.

The V gene is TRBV3-1 (or the pseudogene TRBV3-2), the J gene TRBJ2-3, with D tentatively TRBD2 (6 bases). The CDR3 is 14 residues long. The germline V and J ends were trimmed by 4 bases and 4 bases, with 12 bases remaining between them. Germline assignment: CDR1 LGHDT and CDR2 YNNKEL (reference sequence). CDR3 nucleotide sequence: TGTGCCAGCAGCCCCCTGAGACTAGCAGATACGCAGTATTTT. As protein: CASSPLRLADTQYF.

This chain links TRBV7-9 with TRBJ1-6, with D uncertain. The CDR3 runs 14 residues. V lost 2 bases, J lost 5 bases, and 7 bases lay in between. The germline V gene has CDR1 SEHNR and CDR2 FQNEAQ (reference sequence). The CDR3 spells CASSLPRDNSPLHF. The DNA for the CDR3 is TGTGCCAGCAGCTTACCCCGGGATAATTCACCCCTCCACTTT.

The chain uses TRBV7-2 and TRBJ1-1; no definite D call. V dropped 3 bases and J dropped 1 base, with 6 bases sitting between them. In germline, CDR1 is SGHTA, CDR2 FQGNSA. This CDR3 region has 13 residues. CDR3 nucleotides: TGTGCCAGCAGCTTTGCAGAGAACACTGAAGCTTTCTTT. Protein: CASSFAENTEAFF.

The chain couples TRBV24-1 to TRBJ1-1, with a weak D call TRBD1 (5 bases). CDR3 length: 14 residues. Germline CDR1 and CDR2: KGHDR and SFDVKD. Trimming took off 7 bases at V and 4 bases at J, with 15 bases between the two ends. CDR3 sequence: CATRDTRGSTEAFF. The CDR3 DNA follows: TGTGCCACCAGGGACACCCGGGGGAGCACTGAAGCTTTCTTT.

This clone was seen just once. The chain joins TRBV25-1 to TRBJ2-3; no firm D call. This CDR3 has 15 amino acids. V shed 3 bases and J shed 0 bases, with 10 bases lying between them. Germline values: CDR1 MGHDK, CDR2 SYGVNS. The CDR3 coding sequence is TGTGCCAGCAGTGACCCGGAGCAAAGCACAGATACGCAGTATTTT. Translating it yields CASSDPEQSTDTQYF.

The gene calls are TRBV7-8 and TRBJ2-5; possibly TRBD1 for D (5 bases). This CDR3 has 17 amino acids. The V end lost 1 base, the J end lost 3 bases, and 18 bases lay between the germline ends. The germline V gene encodes CDR1 SGHVS and CDR2 FQNEAQ. CDR3 sequence reads: CASSLVPTATNEETQYF. The CDR3 DNA is TGTGCCAGCAGCTTAGTGCCGACAGCTACTAACGAAGAGACCCAGTACTTC. Full variable domain (rest looked up from reference TRBV7-8 and TRBJ2-5): GAGVSQSPRYKVAKRGQDVALRCDPISGHVSLFWYQQALGQGPEFLTYFQNEAQLDKSGLPSDRFFAERPEGSVSTLKIQRTQQEDSAVYLCASSLVPTATNEETQYFGPGTRLLVL.

The chain uses TRBV28 and TRBJ2-3, with 7 nucleotides matching TRBD2. After removal of 5 bases from V and 2 bases from J, the junction contained 7 bases not matched to a gene. The V gene's germline CDR1 is MDHEN and CDR2 SYDVKM. The CDR3 has 15 residues. CDR3 DNA: TGTGCCAGCAGTCCCCGTGGGAGGGTCACAGATACGCAGTATTTT. Translating it yields CASSPRGRVTDTQYF.

This clone was seen only once. V usage is TRBV6-5 and J usage is TRBJ2-5; 11 bases match TRBD2. Trimming took 6 bases from V and 1 from J; bases not matched to a gene: 1. Per the germline V gene, CDR1 is MNHEY and CDR2 is SVGAGI. This CDR3 is built from 14 residues. The CDR3 sequence: CASRTSGAQETQYF. The CDR3 DNA reads as TGTGCCAGCAGGACTAGCGGGGCCCAAGAGACCCAGTACTTC.

The chain employs TRBV21-1 and TRBJ1-6; the table's D call, TRBD1, was not checked against the DNA. TRBV21-1 is given as a pseudogene. This CDR3 has 15 amino acids. CDR3 sequence: CASTDRVLYNSPLHF. CDR3 nucleotides: TGTGCCAGCACCGACAGGGTCCTATATAATTCACCCCTCCACTTT.

The chain employs TRBV7-8 and TRBJ2-6, with D possibly being TRBD1 (5 bases). The CDR3 is 18 amino acids. In germline, CDR1 is SGHVS, CDR2 FQNEAQ. Trimming took 2 bases from V and 0 from J, leaving 14 bases between them. CDR3 loop: CASSLRNRPLSGANVLTF. In nucleotides, the CDR3 is TGTGCCAGCAGCTTAAGGAACAGGCCACTCTCTGGGGCCAACGTCCTGACTTTC.

This chain connects TRBV9 to TRBJ2-5, with D tentatively TRBD2 (7 bases). The CDR3 consists of 14 residues. Germline-derived CDR1 and CDR2 are SGDLS and YYNGEE. V was trimmed by 3 bases and J by 5 bases, leaving 14 bases between them. CDR3 DNA sequence: TGTGCCAGCAGCGAGGGGGGAGGGACTGAGACCCAGTACTTC. This encodes CASSEGGGTETQYF.

V and J are TRBV20-1 and TRBJ2-1; 11 bases map to TRBD2. CDR3 length equals 16 residues. V trimming: 3 bases; J trimming: 3 bases; junction bases outside the gene matches: 7. The germline V gene has CDR1 DFQATT and CDR2 SNEGSKA (reference sequence). As DNA, the CDR3 is TGCAGTGCTAGTAGGCCGACTAGCGGGGACTACAATGAGCAGTTCTTC. Its translation: CSASRPTSGDYNEQFF.

The V and J genes are TRBV10-3 and TRBJ2-1; 7 bases are shared with TRBD2. Trimming took 10 bases from V and 8 from J; bases not matched to a gene: 11. The CDR3 runs 13 residues. Germline V gives CDR1 ENHRY, CDR2 SYGVKD. This CDR3 is CATTSGGPHEQFF. DNA for the CDR3: TGTGCCACCACGTCGGGAGGACCTCATGAGCAGTTCTTC.

The chain joins TRBV5-1 to TRBJ2-7; D may be TRBD2 (5 bases). Germline CDR1 and CDR2: SGHRS and YFSETQ. CDR3 length equals 17 residues. V lost 0 bases and J lost 7, with 23 bases in between. The CDR3 nucleotides read TGCGCCAGCAGCTTGGCCTCACGCGGAGGTTACAAAACGGAGCAGTACTTC. Its protein is CASSLASRGGYKTEQYF.

V is TRBV4-1 and J is TRBJ2-7; tentative D call: TRBD1 (6 bases). The CDR3 consists of 15 residues. Between the trimmed V and J ends, which lost 1 base and 2 bases, there was a span of 12 bases. Germline V gene sequence: CDR1 MGHRA, CDR2 YSYEKL. Written as DNA, the CDR3 is TGCGCCAGCAGCCAAGGTCGGCAGGGGACCTACGAGCAGTACTTC. This codes for CASSQGRQGTYEQYF.

The table lists this clone with a few counts. This sequence joins TRBV18 and TRBJ1-2, with 9 bases fitting TRBD1. The CDR3 totals 16 residues. Germline assignment: CDR1 KGHSH and CDR2 LQKENI. V shed 3 bases and J 3 bases; nucleotides not matched to a gene: 8. Here the CDR3 reads CASSPLRGQGDYGYTF. The CDR3 coding sequence is TGTGCCAGCTCACCCCTTCGGGGACAGGGAGACTATGGCTACACCTTC.

The V gene is TRBV7-4, the J gene TRBJ1-5; D uncertain. V was cut by 5 bases and J by 2 bases, with 13 bases left in between. Germline CDR1 is SGHVT and CDR2 is SQSDAQ. The CDR3 totals 15 residues. The CDR3: CASSTPGGGNQPQHF. CDR3 in DNA: TGTGCCAGCAGCACCCCGGGCGGGGGCAATCAGCCCCAGCATTTT.

This chain connects TRBV13 to TRBJ2-1; D remains unclear. Deletions cut 1 base from V and 6 bases from J, with 7 bases between. The germline V gene has CDR1 PRHDT and CDR2 FYEKMQ (reference sequence). CDR3 length: 13 amino acids. The CDR3 DNA reads as TGTGCCAGCAGCTTAGAACTCGGCAATGAGCAGTTCTTC. As protein: CASSLELGNEQFF.

In this sample, this clone turned up a few times. The gene calls are TRBV3-1 (or the pseudogene TRBV3-2) and TRBJ1-1; D might be TRBD1 (5 bases). Per the germline V gene, CDR1 is LGHDT and CDR2 is YNNKEL (reference sequence). V was shortened by 4 bases and J by 3 bases, with 12 bases between the two germline ends. The CDR3 is 14 residues long. This chain's CDR3 is CASSPGVGDTEAFF. The DNA for the CDR3 is TGTGCCAGCAGCCCGGGGGTGGGAGACACTGAAGCTTTCTTT.

The chain combines TRBV30 with TRBJ2-3; the match to TRBD2 covers 9 bases. Per the germline V gene, CDR1 is GTSNPN and CDR2 is SVGIG (reference sequence). With V trimmed by 2 bases and J by 4 bases, 7 bases remained unmatched. The CDR3 is 15 residues long. This CDR3 reads CAWSRAGGFSDTQYF. The CDR3 coding sequence is TGTGCCTGGAGTAGGGCGGGGGGGTTCTCAGATACGCAGTATTTT.